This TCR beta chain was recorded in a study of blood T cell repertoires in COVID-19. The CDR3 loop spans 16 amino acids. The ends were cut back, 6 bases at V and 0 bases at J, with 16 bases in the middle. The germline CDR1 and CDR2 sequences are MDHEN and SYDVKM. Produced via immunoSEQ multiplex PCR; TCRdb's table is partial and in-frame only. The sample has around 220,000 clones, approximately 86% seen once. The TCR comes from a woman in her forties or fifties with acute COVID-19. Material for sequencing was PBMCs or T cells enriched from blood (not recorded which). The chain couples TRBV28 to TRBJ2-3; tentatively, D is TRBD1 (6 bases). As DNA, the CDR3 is TGTGCCAGCAGCATGTTTAAGGGGGATAGCACAGATACGCAGTATTTT. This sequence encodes CASSMFKGDSTDTQYF.